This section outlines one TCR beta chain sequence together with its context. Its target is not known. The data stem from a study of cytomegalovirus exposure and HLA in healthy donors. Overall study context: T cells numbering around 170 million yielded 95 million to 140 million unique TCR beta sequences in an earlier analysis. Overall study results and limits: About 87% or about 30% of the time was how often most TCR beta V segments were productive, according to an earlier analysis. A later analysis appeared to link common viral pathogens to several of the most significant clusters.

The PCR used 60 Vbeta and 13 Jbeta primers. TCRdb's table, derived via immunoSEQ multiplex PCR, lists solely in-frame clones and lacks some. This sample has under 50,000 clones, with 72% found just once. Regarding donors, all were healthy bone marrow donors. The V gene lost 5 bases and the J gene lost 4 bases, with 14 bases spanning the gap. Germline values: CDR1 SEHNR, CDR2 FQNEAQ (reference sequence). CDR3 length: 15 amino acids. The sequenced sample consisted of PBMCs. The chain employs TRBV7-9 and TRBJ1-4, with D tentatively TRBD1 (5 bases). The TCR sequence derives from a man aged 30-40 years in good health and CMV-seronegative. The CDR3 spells CASSPPRGVNEKLFF. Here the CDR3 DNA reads TGTGCCAGCAGCCCTCCACGGGGGGTTAATGAAAAACTGTTTTTT.